This T cell receptor (beta chain) was profiled in a study of early T cells in non-severe SARS-CoV-2 infection. Study overall: The chains were unpaired, and the sequenced material was bulk RNA from unsorted whole blood.

Whole-study results and caveats: CD4 and private specificities were missed by VDJdb matching, which favored anti-spike CD8 responses.

This clonotype showed up many times. The antigen is undetermined. The length of the CDR3 is 16 residues. V lost 2 bases, J lost 0 bases, and 5 bases stayed unmatched. Germline CDR1 MNHEY, CDR2 SMNVEV (reference sequence). cDNA molecules, individually, were tagged with unique molecular identifiers. TCRdb fed the 5' RACE reads into MiXCR, producing one record per CDR3 protein. This repertoire shows tens of thousands of distinct CDR3 sequences, 3.5% to 5% found once; its top ten account for roughly a fifth. This chain uses TRBV27 with TRBJ1-1, with 8 bases matching TRBD1. This sequence originates from an adult who was a healthcare worker with PCR-confirmed SARS-CoV-2 infection or an uninfected control (not recorded which). The source material was whole blood. In DNA, the CDR3 is TGTGCCAGCAGTTTACGACAGGGGTACATGAACACTGAAGCTTTCTTT. Protein sequence: CASSLRQGYMNTEAFF.